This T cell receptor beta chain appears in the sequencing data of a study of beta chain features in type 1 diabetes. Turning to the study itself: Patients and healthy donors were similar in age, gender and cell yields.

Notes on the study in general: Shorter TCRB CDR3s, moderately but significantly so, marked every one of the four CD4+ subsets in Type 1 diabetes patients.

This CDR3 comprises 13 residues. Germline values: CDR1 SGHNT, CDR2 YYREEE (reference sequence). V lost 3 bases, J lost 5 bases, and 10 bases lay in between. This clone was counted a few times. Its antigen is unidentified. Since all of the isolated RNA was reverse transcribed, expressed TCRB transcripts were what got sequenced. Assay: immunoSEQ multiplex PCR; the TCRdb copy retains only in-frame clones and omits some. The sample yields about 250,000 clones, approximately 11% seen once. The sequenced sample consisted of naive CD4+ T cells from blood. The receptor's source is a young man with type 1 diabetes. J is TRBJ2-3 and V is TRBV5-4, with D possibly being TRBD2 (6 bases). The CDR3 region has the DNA TGTGCCAGCAGCTCAAGGAGGGGAGATACGCAGTATTTT. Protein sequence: CASSSRRGDTQYF.